This T cell receptor (beta chain) was sequenced in a study of blood T cell repertoires in COVID-19. Repertoires were generated with immunoSEQ multiplex PCR, while TCRdb's copy carries only in-frame clones and drops some. The table includes approximately 71,000 clones, about 86% detected once. This clone was seen only a few times. V was pared by 0 bases and J by 3 bases, with 12 bases between. The V gene's germline CDR1 is MGHRA and CDR2 YSYEKL. The CDR3 spans 15 residues. The material sequenced was peripheral blood. The chain joins TRBV4-1 to TRBJ2-7; D uncertain. This receptor was taken from a man aged 45-65 years with acute or convalescent COVID-19. The chain's CDR3 is CASSQEPTLGYEQYF. CDR3 DNA sequence: TGCGCCAGCAGCCAAGAGCCGACTCTAGGCTACGAGCAGTACTTC.